The 20 T cell receptor beta chains below all came from one sample that was sequenced in a study of T cells in Graves' hyperthyroidism and ophthalmopathy. RNA transcripts yielded amplified TCR beta CDR3 regions. HTBI primers were used for first-round RT-PCR of the TCR CDR3. MiXCR was run by TCRdb on the multiplex PCR reads, yielding one entry per CDR3 protein. This sample has around 520,000 distinct CDR3 sequences, with 24% found just once. Sequencing input: blood. The receptors derive from a woman aged 25-40 years with Graves' ophthalmopathy.

This chain joins TRBV10-1 and TRBJ1-2; TRBD1 aligns across 9 bases. CDR3 length equals 13 residues. Trimming at V came to 1 base and at J to 11 bases, leaving 5 bases not matched to a gene. Looked up from germline, CDR1 is WNHNN and CDR2 is SYGVQD (reference sequence). The CDR3 sequence: CASSEFGTGIYTF. The CDR3, as DNA: TGCGCCAGCAGTGAGTTCGGGACAGGGATTTACACCTTC.

This clonotype appeared a few times. V gene TRBV19 combines with J gene TRBJ2-7; no definite D call. V was shortened by 5 bases and J by 7 bases, with 24 bases between the two germline ends. CDR1 LNHDA and CDR2 SQIVND come from the germline V gene (reference sequence). This CDR3 region has 16 residues. The CDR3 nucleotides read TGTGCCAGTAGTTTAAACTCTCTACCCCTCCTCGGGGAGCAGTACTTC. Translating gives CASSLNSLPLLGEQYF. Full variable domain (outside the CDR3, taken from reference TRBV19 and TRBJ2-7): DGGITQSPKYLFRKEGQNVTLSCEQNLNHDAMYWYRQDPGQGLRLIYYSQIVNDFQKGDIAEGYSVSREKKESFPLTVTSAQKNPTAFYLCASSLNSLPLLGEQYFGPGTRLTVT.

This clonotype occurred many times. The V and J genes are TRBV2 and TRBJ2-7; D gene uncertain. CDR1 is SNHLY and CDR2 is FYNNEI in the germline V gene. The CDR3 length is 10 residues. V was pared by 7 bases and J by 7 bases, with 8 bases between. CDR3 loop: CASMGKEQYF. The CDR3 nucleotides read TGTGCCAGCATGGGGAAGGAGCAGTACTTC.

This clonotype was recorded at least ten times. The chain joins TRBV29-1 to TRBJ1-2; 9 bases are a match to TRBD1. The germline gives CDR1 SQVTM, CDR2 ANQGSEA. The trim removed 7 bases at V and 7 bases at J, leaving 16 bases unmatched. The length of the CDR3 is 15 residues. CDR3 DNA: TGCAGCGCTGACACCCCCGGGACAGGGAGGTCTGGCTACACCTTC. Amino acids: CSADTPGTGRSGYTF. Based on the CDR3 plus reference TRBV29-1 and TRBJ1-2, the full variable domain is SAVISQKPSRDICQRGTSLTIQCQVDSQVTMMFWYRQQPGQSLTLIATANQGSEATYESGFVIDKFPISRPNLTFSTLTVSNMSPEDSSIYLCSADTPGTGRSGYTFGSGTRLTVV.

This clonotype was seen ten or more times. V usage is TRBV28 and J usage is TRBJ1-2, with D perhaps TRBD1 (6 bases). CDR1 and CDR2 (germline): MDHEN, SYDVKM. V dropped 3 bases and J dropped 5 bases, with 13 bases sitting between them. This CDR3 has 14 amino acids. The CDR3 reads CASSFPAGAYGYTF. Here the CDR3 DNA reads TGTGCCAGCAGTTTCCCCGCGGGGGCATATGGCTACACCTTC.

Comment on this clonotype: A much larger clone lies one base from this, so it may be a read error. The CDR3 ends on some other residue instead of the conserved phenylalanine or tryptophan, so this is likely a read error. V usage is TRBV29-1 and J usage is TRBJ2-7; 7 nucleotides align to TRBD1. Looked up from germline, CDR1 is SQVTM and CDR2 is ANQGSEA. This CDR3 has 14 amino acids. The trim removed 4 bases at V and 0 bases at J, leaving 6 bases unmatched. CDR3 amino acids: CSVADRASSYEQYY. The CDR3 region has the DNA TGCAGCGTTGCAGACAGGGCCAGCTCCTACGAGCAGTACTAC.

There are many counts of this clonotype. The genes are TRBV29-1 and TRBJ1-2, with a possible D match to TRBD1 (6 bases). The CDR3 is 15 amino acids. The germline V gene has CDR1 SQVTM and CDR2 ANQGSEA. V lost 0 bases and J 0 bases, leaving 11 bases between the germline ends. CDR3 sequence (DNA): TGCAGCGTTGAAGATCGTGGGGGCACTAACTATGGCTACACCTTC. This sequence encodes CSVEDRGGTNYGYTF.

For this clonotype: One junction end does not reproduce the germline sequence, and a read error may be involved. This rearrangement joins TRBV6-5 to TRBJ2-7, with D possibly matching TRBD1 (5 bases). There are 14 residues in the CDR3. Germline V gene lookup returns CDR1 MNHEY and CDR2 SVGAGI. In DNA form, the CDR3 reads TGTGCCAGCTGTTATGGGGCAGATGTCTACAAGCAGTACTTC. It is translated as CASCYGADVYKQYF.

This clonotype occurred a few times. The chain links TRBV12-3 or TRBV12-4 to TRBJ2-7; 7 positions match TRBD2. Germline trimming cut 6 bases from V and 4 bases from J; bases unmatched to any gene: 9. This CDR3 region has 14 residues. CDR3 sequence: CASSQLAGVYEQYF. The CDR3 DNA is TGTGCCAGCAGCCAACTGGCGGGAGTGTACGAGCAGTACTTC.

This chain uses TRBV7-9 with TRBJ1-6; possibly TRBD1 for D (5 bases). The CDR3 length is 15 residues. V was shortened by 5 bases and J by 7 bases, with 15 bases between the two germline ends. Germline CDR1 reads SEHNR; CDR2 reads FQNEAQ (reference sequence). The CDR3 loop is CASSQGDLGNSPLHF. In DNA form, the CDR3 reads TGTGCCAGCAGCCAAGGGGATTTGGGGAATTCACCCCTCCACTTT.

This clonotype has at least ten counts. V gene TRBV9 combines with J gene TRBJ1-1; no definite D call. This CDR3 has 14 amino acids. V lost 3 bases and J lost 0, with 9 bases in between. The germline V gene encodes CDR1 SGDLS and CDR2 YYNGEE. DNA of the CDR3: TGTGCCAGCAGCGGATTATCCGTGAACACTGAAGCTTTCTTT. Residues: CASSGLSVNTEAFF.

This clonotype was picked up one time. This rearrangement joins TRBV24-1 to TRBJ1-2; tentatively, D is TRBD1 (5 bases). This CDR3 has 15 residues. CDR1 is KGHDR, CDR2 SFDVKD, per germline. V was clipped by 3 bases and J by 5 bases, with 15 bases between them. The CDR3 region has the DNA TGTGCCACCAGTGATCTAAACGACGGGACTTATGGCTACACCTTC. Protein product: CATSDLNDGTYGYTF.

Ten or more counts support this clonotype. The V and J genes are TRBV29-1 and TRBJ2-5; unclear D gene. Trimming took 6 bases from V and 4 from J, leaving 9 bases between them. In germline, CDR1 is SQVTM, CDR2 ANQGSEA. There are 11 residues in the CDR3. The CDR3 DNA reads as TGCAGCGTAATACCGAGAGAGACCCAGTACTTC. Translating gives CSVIPRETQYF. Supplemented by reference TRBV29-1 and TRBJ2-5, the full variable domain reads SAVISQKPSRDICQRGTSLTIQCQVDSQVTMMFWYRQQPGQSLTLIATANQGSEATYESGFVIDKFPISRPNLTFSTLTVSNMSPEDSSIYLCSVIPRETQYFGPGTRLLVL.

This clonotype was found many times. The rearrangement links TRBV29-1 to TRBJ1-1; unclear D gene. The CDR3 covers 13 residues. The germline gives CDR1 SQVTM, CDR2 ANQGSEA. Trimming removed 1 base from V and 3 bases from J, with 9 bases in between. CDR3 in DNA: TGCAGCGTTGAAGCCCCGCACGACACTGAAGCTTTCTTT. Encoded protein: CSVEAPHDTEAFF.

As for this clonotype: Sequence at one end of the junction differs from germline and may be a read error. The chain recombines TRBV20-1 with TRBJ2-4; D is possibly TRBD1 (6 bases). CDR1 is DFQATT, CDR2 SNEGSKA, per germline (reference sequence). The CDR3 loop spans 14 amino acids. The CDR3: CSARGDTAKNIKYF. The CDR3 nucleotides read TGCAGTGCTAGGGGGGACACAGCCAAAAACATTAAGTACTTC.

This clonotype was observed many times. This chain connects TRBV27 to TRBJ2-5; 13 bases are a match to TRBD2. The germline V gene has CDR1 MNHEY and CDR2 SMNVEV (reference sequence). The CDR3 is 16 amino acids. Trimming took 6 bases from V and 2 from J; bases not matched to a gene: 6. The CDR3 protein is CASSLGLAGVQETQYF. The CDR3, as DNA: TGTGCCAGCAGCCTCGGACTAGCGGGGGTGCAAGAGACCCAGTACTTC.

To note about this clonotype: A clone one base away is much larger, so this may be a read error. This chain connects TRBV5-1 to TRBJ1-3, with a possible D match to TRBD1 (5 bases). The CDR3 covers 17 residues. Germline V lookup: CDR1 SGHRS, CDR2 YFSETQ. In DNA, the CDR3 is TGCGCCAGCAGCTTGTTGGGGGAACTCCACTCTGGAAACACCCTATATTTT. It is translated as CASSLLGELHSGNTLYF. The full variable domain, with the rest looked up from reference TRBV5-1 and TRBJ1-3, is KAGVTQTPRYLIKTRGQQVTLSCSPISGHRSVSWYQQTPGQGLQFLFEYFSETQRNKGNFPGRFSGRQFSNSRSEMNVSTLELGDSALYLCASSLLGELHSGNTLYFGEGSWLTVV.

V is TRBV5-1 and J is TRBJ1-1, with 9 bases that match TRBD1. The CDR3 is 15 residues long. Germline V gives CDR1 SGHRS, CDR2 YFSETQ. V was pared by 3 bases and J by 8 bases, with 11 bases of the junction left unmatched. Here the CDR3 reads CASSWGQGGLEEAFF. The CDR3 region has the DNA TGCGCCAGCAGCTGGGGACAGGGAGGGTTAGAGGAAGCTTTCTTT.

The V call is TRBV30, the J call TRBJ2-7; D gene unclear. Per germline, CDR1 GTSNPN and CDR2 SVGIG (reference sequence). The length of the CDR3 is 13 residues. V was clipped by 0 bases and J by 3 bases, with 9 bases between them. CDR3 protein: CAWSVGHLYEQYF. The CDR3 nucleotides read TGTGCCTGGAGTGTTGGGCATCTCTACGAGCAGTACTTC.

The V call is TRBV29-1, the J call TRBJ2-7, with a possible D match to TRBD2 (5 bases). Trimming pared 6 bases from V and 8 bases from J, leaving 23 bases between. There are 14 residues in the CDR3. Germline loops: CDR1 SQVTM, CDR2 ANQGSEA. The DNA for the CDR3 is TGCAGCGTCGCCTACGGTGCTAGACTACGGAAGCAGTACTTC. It yields the protein CSVAYGARLRKQYF.